One sample yielded the 8 T cell receptor beta chains listed below, sequenced in a study of Graves' ophthalmopathy and Graves' hyperthyroidism. Amplification of TCR beta CDR3 regions used RNA transcripts. Following a first-round RT-PCR that used HTBI primers, a second-round multiplex PCR was carried out. Each CDR3 protein gets one entry after TCRdb re-called the multiplex PCR reads with MiXCR. This table has about 740,000 distinct CDR3 sequences, roughly two fifths appearing once. The sequencing input was peripheral blood. These receptor sequences come from an adult man with Graves' ophthalmopathy.

The rearrangement links TRBV7-9 to TRBJ2-2, with D unclear. The V end lost 3 bases, the J end lost 3 bases, and 11 bases lay between the germline ends. Germline V gives CDR1 SEHNR, CDR2 FQNEAQ (reference sequence). The CDR3 runs 15 residues. CDR3 bases: TGTGCCAGCAGCTTTCAGTTGGCTTACACCGGGGAGCTGTTTTTT. Amino acids: CASSFQLAYTGELFF.

This clonotype has only a few counts. The CDR3 nucleotides are TGTGCCAGCAGCCAGGACAGGGGGAGACAAGAGACCCAGTACTTC. The encoded protein is CASSQDRGRQETQYF. The V call is TRBV7-2, the J call TRBJ2-5, with TRBD1 matching over 10 bases. The CDR3 runs 15 residues. V shed 5 bases, J shed 2 bases, and the junction held 5 bases outside the gene matches. Per germline, CDR1 SGHTA and CDR2 FQGNSA.

The V call is TRBV7-9, the J call TRBJ1-4; D uncertain. CDR3 size: 14 residues. V was pared by 11 bases and J by 0 bases, with 13 bases between. The V gene's germline CDR1 is SEHNR and CDR2 FQNEAQ (reference sequence). This chain's CDR3 is CAAAGLATNEKLFF. The CDR3 DNA is TGTGCCGCGGCAGGCCTTGCAACTAATGAAAAACTGTTTTTT.

CDR3 coding DNA: TGTGCCAGCAGCTTGGGGGACTCCAACACCTACGAGCAGTACTTC. Its translation is CASSLGDSNTYEQYF. The chain uses TRBV5-6 and TRBJ2-7; perhaps TRBD2 as D (6 bases). V lost 0 bases to trimming and J lost 2 bases, with 12 bases between them. In germline, CDR1 is SGHDT, CDR2 YYEEEE. The CDR3 length is 15 residues.

This clonotype was picked up a small number of times. The V gene is TRBV20-1, the J gene TRBJ1-1, with D maybe TRBD1 (6 bases). The V gene lost 4 bases and the J gene lost 1 base, with 25 bases spanning the gap. CDR3 size: 18 residues. Per the germline V gene, CDR1 is DFQATT and CDR2 is SNEGSKA (reference sequence). The chain's CDR3 is CSAMDWQGLRPPNTEAFF. CDR3 coding DNA: TGCAGTGCTATGGATTGGCAGGGGCTCCGACCTCCGAACACTGAAGCTTTCTTT.

This chain joins TRBV4-2 and TRBJ2-5, with D perhaps given as TRBD1 or TRBD2 (5 bases each). The CDR3 loop spans 19 amino acids. Germline V gene lookup returns CDR1 LGHNA and CDR2 YNFKEQ. Trimming removed 1 base at V and 2 bases at J, with 23 bases between. The CDR3 DNA is TGTGCCAGCAGCCAAGTTGGCACTAGTGTTGCTTGGGGGCAAGAGACCCAGTACTTC. It codes for CASSQVGTSVAWGQETQYF.

This clonotype turned up a few times. The J gene is TRBJ1-5, the V gene TRBV19; D gene unclear. V was pared by 3 bases and J by 7 bases, with 13 bases between. Looked up from germline, CDR1 is LNHDA and CDR2 is SQIVND (reference sequence). CDR3 length equals 14 residues. The CDR3 DNA reads as TGTGCCAGTAGTATTGGCAGTGGCGAGCAGCCCCAGCATTTT. Amino acids: CASSIGSGEQPQHF.

This clonotype has just a few counts. The rearrangement links TRBV24-1 to TRBJ1-5, with a weak D call TRBD1 (6 bases). The V gene's germline CDR1 is KGHDR and CDR2 SFDVKD. The V end was cut by 11 bases, the J end by 7 bases, with 20 bases between. The CDR3 loop spans 14 amino acids. In DNA form, the CDR3 reads TGTGCCAGCAGAGACCTTACAGGGTTACAGCCCCAGCATTTT. It yields the protein CASRDLTGLQPQHF.